The rows below give T cell receptor beta chains drawn from one sample of a study of blood T cell repertoires in COVID-19. The assay was immunoSEQ multiplex PCR, and TCRdb's table has in-frame clones only and misses some. The sample carries just over 650,000 clones, 70% to 90% recorded once. Sequenced input: peripheral blood. These receptors all come from a woman in her late teens or twenties with acute or convalescent COVID-19. Both conserved end residues are part of each CDR3. Each record gives: V gene, J gene, D gene, clone size, CDR3 DNA, CDR3 protein. D genes are given only for firm matches. Not every row has a clone size; where given, it reads once, few, many or a size class.

v_call: TRBV9
j_call: TRBJ1-1
d_call: TRBD1
clone_size: -
cdr3_nt: TGTGCCAGCAGCGTAGTAGGACAGGGGAACACTGAAGCTTTCTTT
cdr3_aa: CASSVVGQGNTEAFF

v_call: TRBV19
j_call: TRBJ2-5
d_call: -
clone_size: -
cdr3_nt: TGTGCCAGTAGTCTCCGCTTCTTACCGGGACTGGAGGGGGAGACCCAGTACTTC
cdr3_aa: CASSLRFLPGLEGETQYF

v_call: TRBV28
j_call: TRBJ1-2
d_call: TRBD1
clone_size: -
cdr3_nt: TGTGCCAGCAGTCCACCGGGACAGGGATATGGCTACACCTTC
cdr3_aa: CASSPPGQGYGYTF

v_call: TRBV20-1
j_call: TRBJ1-4
d_call: -
clone_size: -
cdr3_nt: TGCAGTGCCCCCGTCCGGGGGAAACTGTTTTTT
cdr3_aa: CSAPVRGKLFF

v_call: TRBV10-3
j_call: TRBJ1-1
d_call: -
clone_size: -
cdr3_nt: TGTGCCATCAGGGCAGTGGAGGCTGAAGCTTTCTTT
cdr3_aa: CAIRAVEAEAFF

v_call: TRBV9
j_call: TRBJ2-7
d_call: TRBD2
clone_size: -
cdr3_nt: TGTGCCAGCAGCGCCAGAGAGGGGCTAGCGGCCTACGAGCAGTACTTC
cdr3_aa: CASSAREGLAAYEQYF

v_call: TRBV20-1
j_call: TRBJ1-4
d_call: -
clone_size: -
cdr3_nt: TGCAGTGCTAGTAGTGACCTACCGGGACACAATGAAAAACTGTTTTTT
cdr3_aa: CSASSDLPGHNEKLFF

v_call: TRBV24-1
j_call: TRBJ1-6
d_call: -
clone_size: -
cdr3_nt: TGTGCCACCAGTGATCCCCGGGACATACCTTTCACCCTCCACTTT
cdr3_aa: CATSDPRDIPFTLHF

v_call: TRBV12-5
j_call: TRBJ2-7
d_call: -
clone_size: -
cdr3_nt: TGTGCCTCAAGACAGCCGGCGGGATCCTACGAGCAGTACTTC
cdr3_aa: CASRQPAGSYEQYF

v_call: TRBV13
j_call: TRBJ1-1
d_call: TRBD1
clone_size: few
cdr3_nt: TGTGCCAGCAGCTGGGGGGACAGGGGGCACACTGAAGCTTTCTTT
cdr3_aa: CASSWGDRGHTEAFF

v_call: TRBV2
j_call: TRBJ1-4
d_call: TRBD1
clone_size: -
cdr3_nt: TGTGCCAGCAGACGTAGACAGGGTTATAATGAAAAACTGTTTTTT
cdr3_aa: CASRRRQGYNEKLFF

v_call: TRBV27
j_call: TRBJ2-5
d_call: -
clone_size: -
cdr3_nt: TGTGCCAGCAGCCCCCCAGGGGAGACACAAGAGACCCAGTACTTC
cdr3_aa: CASSPPGETQETQYF

v_call: TRBV7-2
j_call: TRBJ2-4
d_call: TRBD1
clone_size: -
cdr3_nt: TGTGCCAGCAGCTTAGGCGGGACAGGGGAGGTCATTCAGTACTTC
cdr3_aa: CASSLGGTGEVIQYF

v_call: TRBV18
j_call: TRBJ2-2
d_call: -
clone_size: once
cdr3_nt: TGTGCCAGCTCACCCAGGGCTTCGAACACCGGGGAGCTGTTTTTT
cdr3_aa: CASSPRASNTGELFF

v_call: TRBV3-1/TRBV3-2
j_call: TRBJ2-1
d_call: TRBD2
clone_size: -
cdr3_nt: TGTGCCAGCAGCCTACTAGCGGGGGGAGTCAATGAGCAGTTCTTC
cdr3_aa: CASSLLAGGVNEQFF

v_call: TRBV4-3
j_call: TRBJ1-1
d_call: -
clone_size: -
cdr3_nt: TGCGCCAGCAGCCAGGGGGGGATTGAAGCTTTCTTT
cdr3_aa: CASSQGGIEAFF

v_call: TRBV19
j_call: TRBJ2-2
d_call: TRBD1
clone_size: -
cdr3_nt: TGTGCCAGTAGTCCACGGACAGGATCGAGTACCGGGGAGCTGTTTTTT
cdr3_aa: CASSPRTGSSTGELFF

v_call: TRBV6-4
j_call: TRBJ2-3
d_call: -
clone_size: -
cdr3_nt: TGTGCCAGCAGTGACTCGGACTTGGGGAATCCGACGTATTTT
cdr3_aa: CASSDSDLGNPTYF

v_call: TRBV5-3
j_call: TRBJ1-6
d_call: -
clone_size: -
cdr3_nt: TGTGCCAGAAGTTTCCGGGACATCTTATGCTCCTATAATTCACCCCTCCACTTT
cdr3_aa: CARSFRDILCSYNSPLHF

v_call: TRBV25-1
j_call: TRBJ1-2
d_call: TRBD1
clone_size: -
cdr3_nt: TGTGCCAGCAGTGAAGGACGTCACAGGGGCGGCTACACCTTC
cdr3_aa: CASSEGRHRGGYTF

v_call: TRBV7-9
j_call: TRBJ1-2
d_call: -
clone_size: -
cdr3_nt: TGTGCCAGCAGCCCTATCCGGGGGGCGTCGGGCCTAGGAGGCTACACCTTC
cdr3_aa: CASSPIRGASGLGGYTF

v_call: TRBV12-3/TRBV12-4
j_call: TRBJ2-7
d_call: TRBD1
clone_size: -
cdr3_nt: TGTGCCAGCAGCCCGACAGGGTACGAGCAGTACTTC
cdr3_aa: CASSPTGYEQYF

v_call: TRBV12-5
j_call: TRBJ1-2
d_call: TRBD1
clone_size: -
cdr3_nt: TGTGCTAGTGGCAAGACAGGGGCCTTTGGCTACACCTTC
cdr3_aa: CASGKTGAFGYTF

v_call: TRBV24-1
j_call: TRBJ2-7
d_call: TRBD2
clone_size: -
cdr3_nt: TGTGCCACCAGTGATTCCCCTAGCGGGGGGGCAGGCGAGCAGTACTTC
cdr3_aa: CATSDSPSGGAGEQYF

v_call: TRBV6-1
j_call: TRBJ1-2
d_call: TRBD1
clone_size: -
cdr3_nt: TGTGCCAGCAGTGAAGATGGGACAGCTAACTATGGCTACACCTTC
cdr3_aa: CASSEDGTANYGYTF

v_call: TRBV27
j_call: TRBJ2-5
d_call: TRBD2
clone_size: -
cdr3_nt: TGTGCCAGCAGTTTTCTGGGTAGCGGGGGCCTCCCCCTTAGGTACTTC
cdr3_aa: CASSFLGSGGLPLRYF

v_call: TRBV5-1
j_call: TRBJ1-3
d_call: -
clone_size: -
cdr3_nt: TGCGCCAGCAGCCCGTCGGACAATATGAGAAACACCATATATTTT
cdr3_aa: CASSPSDNMRNTIYF

v_call: TRBV3-1/TRBV3-2
j_call: TRBJ1-2
d_call: -
clone_size: once
cdr3_nt: TGTGCCAGCAGCCAAGGGCAACCAAACTATGGCTACACCTTC
cdr3_aa: CASSQGQPNYGYTF

v_call: TRBV6-1
j_call: TRBJ2-1
d_call: TRBD2
clone_size: -
cdr3_nt: TGTGCCAGCAGTGATTTAGCGGGGATGGACAATGAGCAGTTCTTC
cdr3_aa: CASSDLAGMDNEQFF

v_call: TRBV7-9
j_call: TRBJ2-5
d_call: -
clone_size: -
cdr3_nt: TGTGCCAGCAGCTTAGTTGGCCGCTACCAAGAGACCCAGTACTTC
cdr3_aa: CASSLVGRYQETQYF

v_call: TRBV27
j_call: TRBJ1-4
d_call: TRBD1
clone_size: -
cdr3_nt: TGTGCCAGCAGTACCATTCCCCCAGGGGGCCAAAAACTGTTTTTT
cdr3_aa: CASSTIPPGGQKLFF

v_call: TRBV7-3
j_call: TRBJ2-3
d_call: -
clone_size: -
cdr3_nt: TGTGCCAGCAGCCGTGCAGGGGATACGCAGTATTTT
cdr3_aa: CASSRAGDTQYF

v_call: TRBV4-1
j_call: TRBJ2-5
d_call: -
clone_size: -
cdr3_nt: TGCGCCAGCAGCCAAACTTCTAGCGAAGAGGAGACCCAGTACTTC
cdr3_aa: CASSQTSSEEETQYF

v_call: TRBV2
j_call: TRBJ2-5
d_call: TRBD2
clone_size: -
cdr3_nt: TGTGCCAGCCCGAGCGGGGGGGCCGGAGAGACCCAGTACTTC
cdr3_aa: CASPSGGAGETQYF

v_call: TRBV30
j_call: TRBJ2-1
d_call: -
clone_size: -
cdr3_nt: TGTGCCTGGAGTGGATTAGCGCTCAATGAGCAGTTCTTC
cdr3_aa: CAWSGLALNEQFF

v_call: TRBV7-6
j_call: TRBJ2-7
d_call: -
clone_size: -
cdr3_nt: TGTGCCAGCAGCTTAATTCCGGCGGGGGCTGAGTACGAGCAGTACTTC
cdr3_aa: CASSLIPAGAEYEQYF

v_call: TRBV2
j_call: TRBJ2-7
d_call: TRBD1
clone_size: once
cdr3_nt: TGTGCCAGCAGGCTGACAGGGTATTCCTACGAGCAGTACTTC
cdr3_aa: CASRLTGYSYEQYF

v_call: TRBV4-3
j_call: TRBJ2-3
d_call: TRBD2
clone_size: -
cdr3_nt: TGCGCCAGCAGCCACCGACTAGCGGGGGGAGCAGATACGCAGTATTTT
cdr3_aa: CASSHRLAGGADTQYF

v_call: TRBV18
j_call: TRBJ2-3
d_call: TRBD1
clone_size: once
cdr3_nt: TGTGCCAGCTCACCCACAGGGGGCCCAGATACGCAGTATTTT
cdr3_aa: CASSPTGGPDTQYF

v_call: TRBV13
j_call: TRBJ1-3
d_call: -
clone_size: -
cdr3_nt: TGTGCCAGCAGCTCAGGCCGCTCTGGAAACACCATATATTTT
cdr3_aa: CASSSGRSGNTIYF

v_call: TRBV5-1
j_call: TRBJ1-6
d_call: -
clone_size: -
cdr3_nt: TGCGCCAGCAGCCTCCGGACGGGAAATAATTCACCCCTCCACTTT
cdr3_aa: CASSLRTGNNSPLHF

v_call: TRBV4-1
j_call: TRBJ2-2
d_call: TRBD1
clone_size: -
cdr3_nt: TGCGCCAGCAGCCTCAGACAGGGATTGACCGGGGAGCTGTTTTTT
cdr3_aa: CASSLRQGLTGELFF

v_call: TRBV6-5
j_call: TRBJ1-2
d_call: -
clone_size: -
cdr3_nt: TGTGCCAGCACCCGAGAGGGACTAGCTAACTATGGCTACACCTTC
cdr3_aa: CASTREGLANYGYTF

v_call: TRBV6-5
j_call: TRBJ1-5
d_call: -
clone_size: -
cdr3_nt: TGTGCCAGCAACCCCGGCGGGTCCAATCAGCCCCAGCATTTT
cdr3_aa: CASNPGGSNQPQHF

v_call: TRBV5-1
j_call: TRBJ2-4
d_call: -
clone_size: -
cdr3_nt: TGCGCCAGCAGCTATACAGGTACGGGGGACATTCAGTACTTC
cdr3_aa: CASSYTGTGDIQYF

v_call: TRBV3-1/TRBV3-2
j_call: TRBJ1-2
d_call: -
clone_size: -
cdr3_nt: TGTGCCAGCAGCCAAGGGCCTCCAAACTATGGCTACACCTTC
cdr3_aa: CASSQGPPNYGYTF

v_call: TRBV19
j_call: TRBJ2-6
d_call: -
clone_size: -
cdr3_nt: TGTGCCAGTAGTATAGTCAAGGGGCAGGGGTATAGATCTGGGGCCAACGTCCTGACTTTC
cdr3_aa: CASSIVKGQGYRSGANVLTF

v_call: TRBV7-3
j_call: TRBJ2-1
d_call: -
clone_size: once
cdr3_nt: TGTGCCAGCAGCTTCGGATTCGGAGATCGGAATGAGCAGTTCTTC
cdr3_aa: CASSFGFGDRNEQFF

v_call: TRBV13
j_call: TRBJ1-1
d_call: -
clone_size: -
cdr3_nt: TGTGCCAGCAGCTTAGGCGGGGGGGCCACTGAAGCTTTCTTT
cdr3_aa: CASSLGGGATEAFF

v_call: TRBV4-2
j_call: TRBJ1-2
d_call: -
clone_size: once
cdr3_nt: TGTGCCAGCAGCCAAGATCCGAGGATCACGAGTGGCTACACCTTC
cdr3_aa: CASSQDPRITSGYTF

v_call: TRBV19
j_call: TRBJ1-3
d_call: -
clone_size: -
cdr3_nt: TGTGCCAGTACCACCGGGAGTTACGAAGGAAACACCATATATTTT
cdr3_aa: CASTTGSYEGNTIYF